The next 29 T cell receptor beta chains were all read from a single sample in a study of CD8 T cells in Susac syndrome. Random hexamers served to reverse transcribe roughly 0.5 to 1 ug RNA. A single record per CDR3 protein comes from TCRdb applying MiXCR to the immunoSEQ multiplex PCR reads. Of around 130,000 distinct CDR3 sequences in the sample, around 75% were seen once. The specimen was CD8+ T cells from PBMCs. The source of these receptors is a human donor with multiple sclerosis.

The V and J genes are TRBV28 and TRBJ2-5; 8 nucleotides match TRBD1. CDR3 length: 14 residues. CDR1 and CDR2 (germline): MDHEN, SYDVKM. V was pared by 5 bases and J by 8 bases, with 10 bases of the junction left unmatched. The CDR3 sequence: CASSPDDRGITQYF. DNA for the CDR3: TGTGCCAGCAGTCCAGATGACAGGGGAATAACCCAGTACTTC.

The J gene is TRBJ1-1, the V gene TRBV12-3 or TRBV12-4, with unresolved D. The CDR3 loop spans 14 amino acids. V dropped 6 bases and J dropped 2 bases, with 13 bases sitting between them. CDR3 nucleotides: TGTGCCAGCAGGGGATTCAAGGCCAACACTGAAGCTTTCTTT. Translation gives CASRGFKANTEAFF.

The chain employs TRBV28 and TRBJ1-5; D unresolved. The CDR3 is 13 amino acids. Trimming left V 6 bases short and J 4 bases short, with 10 bases between. The germline gives CDR1 MDHEN, CDR2 SYDVKM. The CDR3 DNA reads as TGTGCCAGCAGCGAGAGGCGGAATCAGCCCCAGCATTTT. This gives the protein CASSERRNQPQHF.

The V call is TRBV4-1, the J call TRBJ1-1, with TRBD1 as a possible D gene (6 bases). The CDR3 sequence is 15 residues long. Germline V gene data show CDR1 as MGHRA and CDR2 as YSYEKL. V dropped 8 bases and J dropped 11 bases, with 27 bases sitting between them. The CDR3 DNA sequence: TGCGCCAGCGCCACCTCGGAACAGGTTCTTCAGGGGGCTTTCTTT. Residues: CASATSEQVLQGAFF.

This chain joins TRBV6-1 and TRBJ1-2; possible D gene TRBD1, 6 bases. Germline V CDR1 and CDR2: MNHNS, SASEGT. The V and J ends lost 4 bases and 4 bases respectively, with 13 bases between them. This CDR3 has 14 amino acids. Here the CDR3 DNA reads TGTGCCAGCAGTGCCCAGGGGCTAGGCTATGGCTACACCTTC. Its protein is CASSAQGLGYGYTF.

The chain recombines TRBV11-2 with TRBJ1-2; D gene unclear. The germline CDR1 and CDR2 sequences are SGHAT and FQNNGV. The CDR3 consists of 14 residues. V was shortened by 3 bases and J by 4 bases, with 12 bases between the two germline ends. Here the CDR3 reads CASSFEGMVYGYTF. The CDR3 DNA reads as TGTGCCAGCAGCTTCGAGGGAATGGTCTATGGCTACACCTTC.

The chain combines TRBV28 with TRBJ1-1; D is possibly TRBD1 (6 bases). V was clipped by 8 bases and J by 5 bases, with 15 bases between them. The CDR3 spans 13 residues. CDR1 and CDR2 from the germline V gene are MDHEN and SYDVKM. CDR3: CASGGLTETEAFF. The CDR3 DNA reads TGTGCCAGCGGGGGCCTTACGGAGACTGAAGCTTTCTTT.

The chain has TRBV15 and TRBJ2-2, with 12 bases matching TRBD2. The CDR3 loop spans 21 amino acids. Trimming cost V 0 bases and J 2 bases; bases outside gene matches: 13. Germline V gene sequence: CDR1 LNHNV, CDR2 YYDKDF (reference sequence). CDR3 region: CATSRDLPRTSGIDNTGELFF. CDR3 DNA sequence: TGTGCCACCAGCAGAGATCTCCCACGGACTAGCGGGATAGACAACACCGGGGAGCTGTTTTTT.

J is TRBJ2-3 and V is TRBV2; D gene uncertain. Per germline, CDR1 SNHLY and CDR2 FYNNEI. V was shortened by 6 bases and J by 2 bases, with 12 bases between the two germline ends. The CDR3 consists of 14 residues. The chain's CDR3 is CASSAGWNTDTQYF. In DNA form, the CDR3 reads TGTGCCAGCAGCGCCGGATGGAACACAGATACGCAGTATTTT.

The chain combines TRBV9 with TRBJ2-3, with 8 positions matching TRBD2. CDR1 is SGDLS and CDR2 is YYNGEE in the germline V gene. The J segment lost 3 bases and the V segment lost 0 bases, leaving 3 bases of the junction unmatched. The CDR3 has 15 amino acids. CDR3 protein: CASSVGSGRTDTQYF. The CDR3 coding sequence is TGTGCCAGCAGCGTAGGAAGCGGGAGAACAGATACGCAGTATTTT.

The J gene is TRBJ1-1, the V gene TRBV5-1; the D is unclear. Germline CDR1 SGHRS, CDR2 YFSETQ. CDR3 length equals 13 residues. Trimming left V 0 bases short and J 4 bases short, with 7 bases between. DNA of the CDR3: TGCGCCAGCAGCTTGGGCAAACCCACTGAAGCTTTCTTT. Translating it yields CASSLGKPTEAFF.

V is TRBV4-2 and J is TRBJ1-5, with D unclear. Trimming pared 0 bases from V and 0 bases from J, leaving 12 bases between. This CDR3 has 17 residues. Germline assignment: CDR1 LGHNA and CDR2 YNFKEQ. The CDR3 spells CASSQDNDPYSNQPQHF. In DNA form, the CDR3 reads TGTGCCAGCAGCCAAGATAACGACCCGTATAGCAATCAGCCCCAGCATTTT.

This sequence joins TRBV6-4 and TRBJ2-4; a weak D match, TRBD1 (6 bases). In germline, CDR1 is MRHNA, CDR2 SNTAGT. This CDR3 has 15 residues. V was pared by 8 bases and J by 0 bases, with 14 bases between. CDR3 bases: TGTGCCAGCGGGGACATAAAATTAGCCAAAAACATTCAGTACTTC. Translating gives CASGDIKLAKNIQYF.

The chain has TRBV25-1 and TRBJ2-5, with D perhaps matching TRBD1 or TRBD2 (5 bases each). Germline CDR1 reads MGHDK; CDR2 reads SYGVNS. The CDR3 sequence is 15 residues long. V shed 0 bases and J shed 5 bases, with 13 bases lying between them. The chain's CDR3 is CASSEYPGTGETQYF. CDR3 sequence (DNA): TGTGCCAGCAGTGAATATCCAGGGACGGGGGAGACCCAGTACTTC.

The chain combines TRBV14 with TRBJ2-1; TRBD1 is a possible D gene (6 bases). V lost 0 bases to trimming and J lost 5 bases, with 11 bases between them. Germline CDR1 is SGHDN and CDR2 is FVKESK. CDR3 length equals 15 residues. The CDR3 coding sequence is TGTGCCAGCAGCCAAGAAGACAGGATAAACAATGAGCAGTTCTTC. Protein product: CASSQEDRINNEQFF.

The chain carries TRBV7-9 and TRBJ2-7; D is perhaps TRBD2 (6 bases). Germline V gene lookup returns CDR1 SEHNR and CDR2 FQNEAQ (reference sequence). Between the trimmed V and J ends, which lost 3 bases and 6 bases, there was a span of 9 bases. The CDR3 spans 12 residues. The CDR3 nucleotides read TGTGCCAGCAGCTTTCGGGGGAGCGAGCAGTACTTC. Its translation: CASSFRGSEQYF.

This clonotype was observed a handful of times. The chain combines TRBV7-9 with TRBJ1-4, with D perhaps TRBD1 (5 bases). V was clipped by 8 bases and J by 8 bases, with 18 bases between them. Germline-derived CDR1 and CDR2 are SEHNR and FQNEAQ (reference sequence). There are 14 residues in the CDR3. The CDR3 region has the DNA TGTGCCAGCCGGGCCCCCGGGGGAGAAGAAAAACTGTTTTTT. As protein: CASRAPGGEEKLFF.

This clonotype was recorded once. This chain uses TRBV7-8 with TRBJ2-3, with TRBD2 identical over 9 bases. This CDR3 spans 16 amino acids. The germline V gene encodes CDR1 SGHVS and CDR2 FQNEAQ. Trimming cost V 5 bases and J 4 bases; bases outside gene matches: 10. DNA for the CDR3: TGTGCCAGCAGCCCCGCGGTAGCGGGAGACCCAGATACGCAGTATTTT. It yields the protein CASSPAVAGDPDTQYF.

V is TRBV7-2 and J is TRBJ2-5; D is possibly TRBD2 (6 bases). Germline V gene sequence: CDR1 SGHTA, CDR2 FQGNSA. V was pared by 0 bases and J by 2 bases, with 25 bases between. The CDR3 spans 20 residues. CDR3 sequence: CASSLAEEDYVGEGQETQYF. The CDR3 nucleotides read TGTGCCAGCAGCTTAGCTGAGGAGGACTACGTGGGAGAGGGGCAAGAGACCCAGTACTTC. The variable domain in full, with the rest retrieved from reference TRBV7-2 and TRBJ2-5, is GAGVSQSPSNKVTEKGKDVELRCDPISGHTALYWYRQSLGQGLEFLIYFQGNSAPDKSGLPSDRFSAERTGGSVSTLTIQRTQQEDSAVYLCASSLAEEDYVGEGQETQYFGPGTRLLVL.

The rearrangement links TRBV14 to TRBJ2-3, with D maybe TRBD1 (6 bases). CDR3 length: 15 amino acids. V was clipped by 5 bases and J by 2 bases, with 14 bases between them. Germline values: CDR1 SGHDN, CDR2 FVKESK. The DNA for the CDR3 is TGTGCCAGCAGCGTATTCCGGGACATCACAGATACGCAGTATTTT. Its protein product is CASSVFRDITDTQYF.

The chain carries TRBV7-9 and TRBJ1-4; D is ambiguous. The V and J ends lost 8 bases and 2 bases respectively, with 3 bases between them. Germline-derived CDR1 and CDR2 are SEHNR and FQNEAQ (reference sequence). This CDR3 spans 11 amino acids. The CDR3 loop reads CASATNEKLFF. The CDR3 region has the DNA TGTGCCAGCGCGACTAATGAAAAACTGTTTTTT. The whole variable domain, filled in from reference TRBV7-9 and TRBJ1-4, reads DTGVSQNPRHKITKRGQNVTFRCDPISEHNRLYWYRQTLGQGPEFLTYFQNEAQLEKSRLLSDRFSAERPKGSFSTLEIQRTEQGDSAMYLCASATNEKLFFGSGTQLSVL.

The chain employs TRBV5-4 and TRBJ1-2; D not certain. From germline, CDR1 is SGHNT and CDR2 YYREEE (reference sequence). The V and J ends lost 0 bases and 2 bases respectively, with 5 bases between them. The CDR3 is 13 amino acids. The CDR3 coding sequence is TGTGCCAGCAGCTTGGCGGAAAACTATGGCTACACCTTC. Its translation is CASSLAENYGYTF.

The DNA for the CDR3 is TGTGCCACCAGCAGAAGGACAGGGGTAACCGGGGAGCTGTTTTTT. This translates into CATSRRTGVTGELFF. This chain connects TRBV15 to TRBJ2-2; TRBD1 agrees at 9 bases. The CDR3 is 15 amino acids. Per germline, CDR1 LNHNV and CDR2 YYDKDF (reference sequence). V trimming: 2 bases; J trimming: 5 bases; junction bases outside the gene matches: 3.

The chain joins TRBV7-9 to TRBJ2-7; tentatively, D is TRBD1 or TRBD2 (5 bases each). The CDR3 covers 14 residues. Trimming shortened V by 2 bases and J by 1 base, and 9 bases separated the two germline ends. Germline CDR1 and CDR2: SEHNR and FQNEAQ (reference sequence). The chain's CDR3 is CASSLSEGSYEQYF. Written as DNA, the CDR3 is TGTGCCAGCAGCTTAAGCGAGGGGTCCTACGAGCAGTACTTC.

Written as DNA, the CDR3 is TGTGCCACGGGGCGGAAGGGGGGCCTTGAGGAGACCCAGTACTTC. Amino acids: CATGRKGGLEETQYF. J is TRBJ2-5 and V is TRBV10-3, with D possibly called TRBD1 or TRBD2 (6 bases each). In germline, CDR1 is ENHRY, CDR2 SYGVKD. The CDR3 is 15 amino acids. Trimming shortened V by 10 bases and J by 5 bases, and 23 bases separated the two germline ends.

The chain joins TRBV7-9 to TRBJ2-1; D might be TRBD2 (5 bases). The CDR3 runs to 15 residues. V lost 4 bases and J lost 4, with 14 bases in between. The germline V gene has CDR1 SEHNR and CDR2 FQNEAQ (reference sequence). CDR3 nucleotides: TGTGCCAGCAGCTCTCGTCTAGCACCTTACAATGAGCAGTTCTTC. It yields the protein CASSSRLAPYNEQFF.

The chain joins TRBV2 to TRBJ2-7; D is unresolved. Trimming stripped 3 bases from V and 4 bases from J, with 7 bases between. The germline gives CDR1 SNHLY, CDR2 FYNNEI. The CDR3 contains 12 residues. The chain's CDR3 is CASSDLGYEQYV. The CDR3 nucleotides are TGTGCCAGCAGTGATCTGGGATACGAGCAGTACGTC.

This clonotype occurred once. The chain has TRBV9 and TRBJ2-1; possibly TRBD1 for D (5 bases). The CDR3 has 17 residues. The germline V gene encodes CDR1 SGDLS and CDR2 YYNGEE. Trimming shortened V by 4 bases and J by 4 bases, and 21 bases separated the two germline ends. The CDR3 nucleotides read TGTGCCAGCAGCCCCCTATTTACAGGCCCCTCGTACAATGAGCAGTTCTTC. Protein sequence: CASSPLFTGPSYNEQFF. Variable domain in full (rest from reference TRBV9 and TRBJ2-1): DSGVTQTPKHLITATGQRVTLRCSPRSGDLSVYWYQQSLDQGLQFLIQYYNGEERAKGNILERFSAQQFPDLHSELNLSSLELGDSALYFCASSPLFTGPSYNEQFFGPGTRLTVL.

The chain combines TRBV4-1 with TRBJ2-1; 10 bases line up with TRBD1. Germline CDR1 and CDR2: MGHRA and YSYEKL. V was pared by 0 bases and J by 10 bases, with 6 bases of the junction left unmatched. CDR3 length: 15 amino acids. CDR3 amino acids: CASSQDDGTGAEQFF. The CDR3, as DNA: TGCGCCAGCAGCCAAGATGATGGGACAGGGGCCGAGCAGTTCTTC.